This T cell receptor beta chain was profiled in a study of cytotoxic CD8 clonotypes in ibrutinib-treated CLL. Study in general: Partial response occurred in 24 patients and complete response in 2; at median approximately 68 months, about 14 remained remitted and roughly twelve progressed. Study results and limitations: Baseline clonality, higher than in age-matched healthy donors, tracked circulating CD8+ T-cell counts.

Depth targeted 1 in 200,000 to 1 in 1 million T cells, averaging around 10x coverage per clonotype. Libraries were prepared by immunoSEQ multiplex PCR; TCRdb keeps only in-frame clonotypes and omits some of them. The sample lists about 140,000 clones, around 90% seen once, with 11% in the top ten. Turning to this clone: Its matching antigen is unknown.

Germline-derived CDR1 and CDR2 are MDHEN and SYDVKM. The CDR3 has 14 amino acids. V was clipped by 8 bases and J by 7 bases; unmatched bases: 9. The TCR originated in a human donor with chronic lymphocytic leukemia. This specimen was PBMCs, taken after 12 months of ibrutinib treatment. The rearrangement uses TRBV28 and TRBJ2-1, with TRBD2 matching over 9 bases. Here the CDR3 reads CASYLAGVGNEQFF. The CDR3 region has the DNA TGTGCCAGCTACTTAGCGGGAGTAGGGAATGAGCAGTTCTTC.